Detailed here is one T cell receptor (beta chain). These data come from a study of PD-1 blockade in mismatch repair-deficient tumors. Sequencing used immunoSEQ multiplex PCR; TCRdb keeps in-frame clones, though not all of them. The sample lists around 100,000 clones; roughly 80% were seen once. Here the sequenced sample was peripheral blood, taken 60 weeks after starting pembrolizumab. The TCR originated in an adult with mismatch repair-deficient cancer.

CDR3 amino acids: CASRLLREGGTEAFF. The CDR3 DNA reads TGTGCCAGCAGGCTCCTCAGGGAAGGGGGCACTGAAGCTTTCTTT. The genes are TRBV28 and TRBJ1-1, with a weak D call TRBD1 (6 bases). Germline V CDR1 and CDR2: MDHEN, SYDVKM. The CDR3 is 15 amino acids. The V gene lost 6 bases and the J gene lost 4 bases, with 18 bases spanning the gap.